The 26 T cell receptor beta chains below all came from one sample that was sequenced in a study of blood T cell repertoires in COVID-19. Assay: immunoSEQ multiplex PCR; the TCRdb copy retains only in-frame clones and omits some. Of around 230,000 clones listed, around 84% are singletons. The specimen was peripheral blood. The origin of the receptors is a man in his forties or fifties who had recovered from COVID-19.

The chain combines TRBV10-3 with TRBJ2-1; TRBD1 might be the D (6 bases). The V and J ends lost 10 bases and 5 bases respectively, with 15 bases between them. The germline gives CDR1 ENHRY, CDR2 SYGVKD. The CDR3 runs to 13 residues. The CDR3 spells CASNRVLNNEQFF. CDR3 DNA: TGTGCCAGTAACAGGGTATTGAACAATGAGCAGTTCTTC.

The DNA of the CDR3 is TGTGCCAGCAGCCTGGTAGGACTTAGCTCCTACAATGAGCAGTTCTTC. Its protein is CASSLVGLSSYNEQFF. J is TRBJ2-1 and V is TRBV11-2, with a tentative D call TRBD2 (5 bases). The CDR3 sequence is 16 residues long. Per germline, CDR1 SGHAT and CDR2 FQNNGV. Trimming took 5 bases from V and 0 from J, leaving 14 bases between them.

The J gene is TRBJ2-7, the V gene TRBV7-2; TRBD2 might be the D (6 bases). Germline V lookup: CDR1 SGHTA, CDR2 FQGNSA. The CDR3 has 13 amino acids. Trimming took 5 bases from V and 2 from J, leaving 10 bases between them. CDR3 sequence: CASSPRGPYEQYF. CDR3 DNA sequence: TGTGCCAGCAGCCCGCGGGGCCCCTACGAGCAGTACTTC.

The chain is built from TRBV27 and TRBJ1-1, with 8 bases aligning to TRBD1. CDR3 length: 16 residues. Losses at the gene ends were 0 bases for V and 1 base for J; bases not matched to a gene: 4. Germline CDR1 is MNHEY and CDR2 is SMNVEV (reference sequence). The CDR3 DNA sequence: TGTGCCAGCAGTTTATCTCCAGGGGGCGCGAACACTGAAGCTTTCTTT. This codes for CASSLSPGGANTEAFF.

The chain combines TRBV11-3 with TRBJ2-3, with 8 bases fitting TRBD1. This CDR3 has 13 residues. V was pared by 5 bases and J by 9 bases, with 7 bases of the junction left unmatched. Germline CDR1 and CDR2: SGHNT and YENEEA. The chain's CDR3 is CASSMGAGGTQYF. The CDR3 nucleotides are TGTGCCAGCAGCATGGGGGCAGGGGGCACGCAGTATTTT.

This clone showed up just a few times. The rearrangement uses TRBV28 and TRBJ2-1; possibly TRBD2 for D (6 bases). This CDR3 region has 12 residues. Germline CDR1 reads MDHEN; CDR2 reads SYDVKM. V lost 6 bases, J lost 3 bases, and 6 bases lay in between. This CDR3 reads CASRGGYNEQFF. CDR3 coding DNA: TGTGCCAGCAGGGGGGGCTACAATGAGCAGTTCTTC.

The chain recombines TRBV5-5 with TRBJ1-2; 12 nucleotides match TRBD1. The V and J ends lost 0 bases and 2 bases, in that order; junction bases with no gene match: 2. This CDR3 has 16 residues. Germline V gene data show CDR1 as SGHKS and CDR2 as YYEKEE (reference sequence). Here the CDR3 reads CASSLGGQGANYGYTF. The CDR3 region has the DNA TGTGCCAGCAGCTTGGGGGGACAGGGGGCCAACTATGGCTACACCTTC.

The chain joins TRBV7-9 to TRBJ1-1; D might be TRBD1 (5 bases). The CDR3 is 16 amino acids. The germline CDR1 and CDR2 sequences are SEHNR and FQNEAQ (reference sequence). The ends were cut back, 2 bases at V and 1 base at J, with 14 bases in the middle. CDR3 residues: CASSLPFGGRNTEAFF. The DNA for the CDR3 is TGTGCCAGCAGCTTACCCTTTGGGGGGAGGAACACTGAAGCTTTCTTT.

The chain has TRBV5-1 and TRBJ2-3; 11 bases align to TRBD2. This CDR3 is built from 16 residues. V lost 0 bases, J lost 5 bases, and 5 bases stayed unmatched. Germline lookup yields CDR1 SGHRS and CDR2 YFSETQ. In nucleotides, the CDR3 is TGCGCCAGCAGCTTGGGTACTAGCGGGGGAGGAGATACGCAGTATTTT. It codes for CASSLGTSGGGDTQYF. Together with reference TRBV5-1 and TRBJ2-3, the CDR3 gives the full variable domain: KAGVTQTPRYLIKTRGQQVTLSCSPISGHRSVSWYQQTPGQGLQFLFEYFSETQRNKGNFPGRFSGRQFSNSRSEMNVSTLELGDSALYLCASSLGTSGGGDTQYFGPGTRLTVL.

The chain is built from TRBV30 and TRBJ2-3; the D is unclear. The germline gives CDR1 GTSNPN, CDR2 SVGIG (reference sequence). The CDR3 extends over 14 amino acids. Trimming shortened V by 0 bases and J by 5 bases, and 12 bases separated the two germline ends. The CDR3 loop is CAWSVLLLRDTQYF. DNA for the CDR3: TGTGCCTGGAGTGTATTACTACTTCGAGATACGCAGTATTTT. The full variable domain, with the rest looked up from reference TRBV30 and TRBJ2-3, is SQTIHQWPATLVQPVGSPLSLECTVEGTSNPNLYWYRQAAGRGLQLLFYSVGIGQISSEVPQNLSASRPQDRQFILSSKKLLLSDSGFYLCAWSVLLLRDTQYFGPGTRLTVL.

This clone appeared a single time. The J gene is TRBJ1-2, the V gene TRBV19, with D perhaps TRBD1 (5 bases). This CDR3 comprises 14 residues. With 5 bases removed from V and 3 bases from J, the gap between germline ends came to 13 bases. Per the germline V gene, CDR1 is LNHDA and CDR2 is SQIVND (reference sequence). The CDR3 loop reads CASSPPGGDYGYTF. The CDR3 nucleotides are TGTGCCAGTAGTCCTCCCGGGGGGGACTATGGCTACACCTTC.

This clone was seen a few times. V is TRBV30 and J is TRBJ1-4; 7 positions match TRBD1. V shed 4 bases and J 6 bases; nucleotides not matched to a gene: 2. The germline gives CDR1 GTSNPN, CDR2 SVGIG (reference sequence). There are 12 residues in the CDR3. CDR3 sequence (DNA): TGTGCCTGGACAGGGGGAGATGAAAAACTGTTTTTT. Amino acid sequence: CAWTGGDEKLFF.

The chain has TRBV5-6 and TRBJ1-4, with D possibly TRBD1 on 6 matching bases. The length of the CDR3 is 16 residues. V was trimmed by 5 bases and J by 6 bases, leaving 20 bases between them. Germline V gene lookup returns CDR1 SGHDT and CDR2 YYEEEE. The CDR3, as DNA: TGTGCCAGCAGTAACTACGGGACAAAGGAGGATGAAAAACTGTTTTTT. It translates to CASSNYGTKEDEKLFF.

The V gene is TRBV20-1, the J gene TRBJ1-1; D is unresolved. The germline gives CDR1 DFQATT, CDR2 SNEGSKA (reference sequence). CDR3 size: 14 residues. V was trimmed by 3 bases and J by 0 bases, leaving 11 bases between them. The CDR3 region has the DNA TGCAGTGCTAGTGGCGGGCTCATGAACACTGAAGCTTTCTTT. It yields the protein CSASGGLMNTEAFF.

This clone is a singleton in its sample. The V and J genes are TRBV7-8 and TRBJ2-1; 16 bases agree with TRBD2. The CDR3 is made up of 19 amino acids. Germline V gene lookup returns CDR1 SGHVS and CDR2 FQNEAQ. J gave up 5 bases and V 5 bases, and 12 bases lay outside the gene matches. The chain's CDR3 is CASSHSGTSGGAKDNEQFF. The CDR3 DNA is TGTGCCAGCAGCCATTCCGGGACTAGCGGGGGGGCTAAAGACAATGAGCAGTTCTTC.

This sequence joins TRBV11-3 and TRBJ2-6; TRBD2 is a possible D gene (6 bases). CDR1 is SGHNT, CDR2 YENEEA, per germline. This CDR3 comprises 17 residues. Trimming shortened V by 0 bases and J by 1 base, and 10 bases separated the two germline ends. CDR3 nucleotide sequence: TGTGCCAGCAGCTTAGATCTGGCGGGATCTGGGGCCAACGTCCTGACTTTC. The encoded protein is CASSLDLAGSGANVLTF. Full variable domain (missing parts from reference TRBV11-3 and TRBJ2-6): EAGVVQSPRYKIIEKKQPVAFWCNPISGHNTLYWYLQNLGQGPELLIRYENEEAVDDSQLPKDRFSAERLKGVDSTLKIQPAELGDSAVYLCASSLDLAGSGANVLTFGAGSRLTVL.

The rearrangement uses TRBV16 and TRBJ2-7; D gene ambiguous. V lost 4 bases and J lost 1, with 14 bases in between. CDR1 and CDR2 (germline): KGHSY, FQNENV. The length of the CDR3 is 15 residues. The CDR3 DNA follows: TGTGCCAGCAGCCTACTTACGGGTCCTTCCTACGAGCAGTACTTC. Protein sequence: CASSLLTGPSYEQYF. The whole variable domain, remainder taken from reference TRBV16 and TRBJ2-7, is GEEVAQTPKHLVRGEGQKAKLYCAPIKGHSYVFWYQQVLKNEFKFLISFQNENVFDETGMPKERFSAKCLPNSPCSLEIQATKLEDSAVYFCASSLLTGPSYEQYFGPGTRLTVT.

The chain couples TRBV4-3 to TRBJ1-5; TRBD1 matches 7 bases. The CDR3 is made up of 15 amino acids. Germline CDR1 is LGHNA and CDR2 is YSLEER. The V and J ends lost 0 bases and 2 bases, in that order; junction bases with no gene match: 1. CDR3 loop: CASSQDGTGNQPQHF. In DNA, the CDR3 is TGCGCCAGCAGCCAAGATGGGACAGGCAATCAGCCCCAGCATTTT.

The V gene is TRBV6-5, the J gene TRBJ1-2; D is possibly TRBD1 (5 bases). The ends were cut back, 7 bases at V and 4 bases at J, with 13 bases in the middle. CDR1 is MNHEY, CDR2 SVGAGI, per germline. The length of the CDR3 is 13 residues. CDR3 coding DNA: TGTGCCAGCAAAGTTAGGGGTGCCTATGGCTACACCTTC. Translation: CASKVRGAYGYTF.

The V and J genes are TRBV4-3 and TRBJ1-2; TRBD1 agrees at 8 bases. The germline gives CDR1 LGHNA, CDR2 YSLEER. V shed 0 bases and J 8 bases; nucleotides not matched to a gene: 8. CDR3 length equals 15 residues. The CDR3 nucleotides read TGCGCCAGCAGCCAAGATACAGGGGGACTGGAGGGCTACACCTTC. The encoded protein is CASSQDTGGLEGYTF.

This chain connects TRBV15 to TRBJ2-5, with D possibly TRBD1 on 5 matching bases. CDR3 length equals 15 residues. CDR1 is LNHNV, CDR2 YYDKDF, per germline (reference sequence). Trimming took 3 bases from V and 5 from J, leaving 16 bases between them. CDR3 bases: TGTGCCACCAGCAGCATGACTGGGGCCTGGGAGACCCAGTACTTC. Its translation is CATSSMTGAWETQYF.

The gene calls are TRBV9 and TRBJ2-2, with 8 positions matching TRBD2. The CDR3 runs 16 residues. The ends lost 3 bases at V and 6 bases at J; junction bases unmatched: 10. CDR1 is SGDLS, CDR2 YYNGEE, per germline. The CDR3 region is CASSDPGGGRAGELFF. The CDR3 DNA sequence: TGTGCCAGCAGCGATCCCGGGGGGGGACGGGCCGGGGAGCTGTTTTTT.

The rearrangement joins TRBV9 to TRBJ2-3, with TRBD2 matching 16 bases. Trimming took 4 bases from V and 4 from J; bases not matched to a gene: 9. The germline CDR1 and CDR2 sequences are SGDLS and YYNGEE. CDR3 length: 18 amino acids. The CDR3 bases are TGTGCCAGCAGCCTCCGTCCCGGGACTAGCGGGGGGGCAGATACGCAGTATTTT. Translating gives CASSLRPGTSGGADTQYF.

This clone was detected many times. CDR3 protein: CASSSRQGSQETQYF. The CDR3, as DNA: TGTGCCAGCTCATCAAGACAGGGGTCACAAGAGACCCAGTACTTC. The V gene is TRBV18, the J gene TRBJ2-5, with 8 bases aligning to TRBD1. Germline V gene data show CDR1 as KGHSH and CDR2 as LQKENI. The CDR3 is 15 residues long. With 5 bases clipped from V and 2 bases from J, the junction kept 7 bases outside the gene matches. The variable domain in full, with the rest retrieved from reference TRBV18 and TRBJ2-5, is NAGVMQNPRHLVRRRGQEARLRCSPMKGHSHVYWYRQLPEEGLKFMVYLQKENIIDESGMPKERFSAEFPKEGPSILRIQQVVRGDSAAYFCASSSRQGSQETQYFGPGTRLLVL.

CDR3 sequence (DNA): TGTGCCATCAGTGAGTCGTCTCGGGGGGCCACTGAAGCTTTCTTT. Protein sequence: CAISESSRGATEAFF. The V and J genes are TRBV10-3 and TRBJ1-1; tentatively, D is TRBD1 (6 bases). CDR1 is ENHRY, CDR2 SYGVKD, per germline. The CDR3 spans 15 residues. V lost 0 bases and J 4 bases, leaving 12 bases between the germline ends.

Only a few counts were recorded for this clone. The J gene is TRBJ2-3, the V gene TRBV10-3, with 8 nucleotides matching TRBD2. The CDR3 has 14 amino acids. Germline CDR1 is ENHRY and CDR2 is SYGVKD. V was pared by 7 bases and J by 1 base, with 4 bases of the junction left unmatched. The CDR3 nucleotides are TGTGCCATCACAGCGGGAGCGGGCACAGATACGCAGTATTTT. It encodes CAITAGAGTDTQYF.